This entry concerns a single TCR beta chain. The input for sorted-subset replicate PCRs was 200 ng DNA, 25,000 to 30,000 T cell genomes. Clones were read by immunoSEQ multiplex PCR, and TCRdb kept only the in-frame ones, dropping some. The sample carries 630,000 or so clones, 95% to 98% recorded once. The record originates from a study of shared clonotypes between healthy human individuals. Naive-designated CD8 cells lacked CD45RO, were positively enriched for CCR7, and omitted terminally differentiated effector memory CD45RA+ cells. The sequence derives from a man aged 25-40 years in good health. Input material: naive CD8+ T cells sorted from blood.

CDR3 DNA sequence: TGTGCCAGCAGCGTAACGTTAAGGGCCAACGTCCTGACTTTC. Amino acid sequence: CASSVTLRANVLTF. This chain uses TRBV9 with TRBJ2-6, with D unclear. From germline, CDR1 is SGDLS and CDR2 YYNGEE. V was trimmed by 1 base and J by 5 bases, leaving 7 bases between them. CDR3 size: 14 residues.